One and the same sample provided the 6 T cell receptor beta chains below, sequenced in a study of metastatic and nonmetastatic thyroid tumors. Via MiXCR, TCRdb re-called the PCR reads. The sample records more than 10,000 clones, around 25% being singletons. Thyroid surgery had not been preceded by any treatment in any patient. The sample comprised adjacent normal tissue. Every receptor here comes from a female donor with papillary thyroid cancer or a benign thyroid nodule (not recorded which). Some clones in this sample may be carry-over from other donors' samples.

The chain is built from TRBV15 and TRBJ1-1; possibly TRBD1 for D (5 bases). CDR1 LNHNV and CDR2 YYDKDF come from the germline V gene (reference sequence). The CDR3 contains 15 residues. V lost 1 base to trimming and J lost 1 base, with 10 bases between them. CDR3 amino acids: CATSRGDGRNTEAFF. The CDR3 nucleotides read TGTGCCACCAGCAGAGGGGACGGACGGAACACTGAAGCTTTCTTT.

CDR3 sequence: CSETAGGAGGYTF. The CDR3 DNA follows: TGCAGTGAAACGGCAGGGGGCGCAGGCGGCTACACCTTC. The rearrangement links TRBV20-1 to TRBJ1-2; 8 bases are shared with TRBD1. Germline lookup yields CDR1 DFQATT and CDR2 SNEGSKA (reference sequence). The CDR3 totals 13 residues. The V segment lost 7 bases and the J segment 8 bases; nucleotides outside the gene matches: 12.

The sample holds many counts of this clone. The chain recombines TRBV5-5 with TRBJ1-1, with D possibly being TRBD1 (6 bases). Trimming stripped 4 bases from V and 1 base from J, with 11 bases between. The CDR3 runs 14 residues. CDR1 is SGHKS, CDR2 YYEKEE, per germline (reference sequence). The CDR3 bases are TGTGCCAGCAGCCTGACAGGCTCGAACACTGAAGCTTTCTTT. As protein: CASSLTGSNTEAFF.

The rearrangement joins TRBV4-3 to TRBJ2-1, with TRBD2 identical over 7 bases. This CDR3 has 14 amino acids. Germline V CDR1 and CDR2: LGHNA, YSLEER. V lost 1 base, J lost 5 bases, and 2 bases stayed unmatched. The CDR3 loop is CASSQGTSHNEQFF. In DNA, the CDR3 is TGCGCCAGCAGCCAAGGGACTAGTCACAATGAGCAGTTCTTC.

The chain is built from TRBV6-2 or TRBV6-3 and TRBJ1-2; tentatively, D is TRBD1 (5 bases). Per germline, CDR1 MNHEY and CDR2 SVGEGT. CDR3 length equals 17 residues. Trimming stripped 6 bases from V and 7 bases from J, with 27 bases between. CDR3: CASSHSPKGQGVVGYTF. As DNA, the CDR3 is TGTGCCAGCAGCCACTCACCAAAAGGGCAGGGTGTTGTTGGCTACACCTTC.

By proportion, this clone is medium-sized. CDR3 bases: TGTGCCAGTAGTATAGGACCACCCGGGGAGCTGTTTTTT. Translated, it gives CASSIGPPGELFF. The J gene is TRBJ2-2, the V gene TRBV19; D gene uncertain. The CDR3 loop spans 13 amino acids. Trimming took off 1 base at V and 6 bases at J, with 6 bases between the two ends. Germline V gene lookup returns CDR1 LNHDA and CDR2 SQIVND (reference sequence).